This T cell receptor (beta chain) derives from a study of CD8 T cell repertoires and HIV-1 epitope variants. Study overall: Each of Twenty-five Gag and Nef epitope peptides stimulated a separate culture. Enriched T cells were co-cultured with equal autologous T cell-negative cells. Study results and limitations: Of about nine antigen-specific beta clonotypes, five to seven appeared to cross-react with escape variants.

To note about this clone: What it binds is unknown.

Assay: immunoSEQ multiplex PCR; the TCRdb copy retains only in-frame clones and omits some. The sample shows a few thousand clones, roughly three fifths of them seen only once. This CDR3 is 16 amino acids long. V shed 4 bases, J shed 1 base, and the junction held 6 bases outside the gene matches. Germline V lookup: CDR1 SSHAT, CDR2 FNYEAQ (reference sequence). The chain links TRBV7-7 to TRBJ2-2, with TRBD2 matching 7 bases. The sample was cultured CD8+ T cells derived from PBMCs. This sequence was found in a male donor with HIV. CDR3 in DNA: TGTGCCAGCAGCTCTTTTCCGGGGGGGAACACCGGGGAGCTGTTTTTT. Residues: CASSSFPGGNTGELFF.